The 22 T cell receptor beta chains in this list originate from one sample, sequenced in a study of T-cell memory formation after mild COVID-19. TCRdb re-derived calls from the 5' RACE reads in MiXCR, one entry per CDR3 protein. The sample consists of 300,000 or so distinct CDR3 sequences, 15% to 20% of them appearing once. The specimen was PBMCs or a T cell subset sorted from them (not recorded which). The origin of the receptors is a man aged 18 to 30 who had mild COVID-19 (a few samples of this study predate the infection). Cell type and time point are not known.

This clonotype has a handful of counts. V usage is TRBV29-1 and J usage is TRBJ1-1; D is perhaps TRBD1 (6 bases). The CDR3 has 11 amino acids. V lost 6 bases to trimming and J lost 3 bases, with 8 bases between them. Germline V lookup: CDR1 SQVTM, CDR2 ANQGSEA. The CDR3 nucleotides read TGCAGCGTGGACAGTTACACTGAAGCTTTCTTT. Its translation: CSVDSYTEAFF. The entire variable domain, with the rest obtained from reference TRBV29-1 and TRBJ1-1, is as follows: SAVISQKPSRDICQRGTSLTIQCQVDSQVTMMFWYRQQPGQSLTLIATANQGSEATYESGFVIDKFPISRPNLTFSTLTVSNMSPEDSSIYLCSVDSYTEAFFGQGTRLTVV.

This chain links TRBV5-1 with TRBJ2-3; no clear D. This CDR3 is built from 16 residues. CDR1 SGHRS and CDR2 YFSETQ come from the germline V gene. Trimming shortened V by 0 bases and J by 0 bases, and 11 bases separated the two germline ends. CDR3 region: CASSLAGTSSTDTQYF. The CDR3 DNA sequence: TGCGCCAGCAGCTTGGCTGGCACCTCGAGCACAGATACGCAGTATTTT.

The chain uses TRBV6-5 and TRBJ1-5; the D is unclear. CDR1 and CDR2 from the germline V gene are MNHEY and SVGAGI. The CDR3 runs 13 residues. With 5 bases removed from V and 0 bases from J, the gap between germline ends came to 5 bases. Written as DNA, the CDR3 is TGTGCCAGCAGTGGGCGTAGCAATCAGCCCCAGCATTTT. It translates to CASSGRSNQPQHF.

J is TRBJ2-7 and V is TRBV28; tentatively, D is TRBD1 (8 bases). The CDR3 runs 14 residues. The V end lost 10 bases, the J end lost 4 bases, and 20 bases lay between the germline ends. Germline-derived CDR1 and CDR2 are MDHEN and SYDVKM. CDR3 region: CATSRAGQAYEQYF. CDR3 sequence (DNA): TGTGCCACGTCTCGAGCGGGACAGGCGTACGAGCAGTACTTC.

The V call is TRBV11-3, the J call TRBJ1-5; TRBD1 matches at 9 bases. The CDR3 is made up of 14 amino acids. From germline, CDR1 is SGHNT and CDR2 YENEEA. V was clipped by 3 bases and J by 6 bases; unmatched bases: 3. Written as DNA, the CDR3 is TGTGCCAGCAGCTTCGGACAGGGGCGTCAGCCCCAGCATTTT. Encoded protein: CASSFGQGRQPQHF.

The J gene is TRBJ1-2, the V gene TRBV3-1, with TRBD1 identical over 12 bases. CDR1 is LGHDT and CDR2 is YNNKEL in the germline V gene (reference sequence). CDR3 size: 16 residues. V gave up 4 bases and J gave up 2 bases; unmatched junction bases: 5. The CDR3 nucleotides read TGTGCCAGCAGCCCCCCCGGGACAGGGGGCAACTATGGCTACACCTTC. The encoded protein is CASSPPGTGGNYGYTF.

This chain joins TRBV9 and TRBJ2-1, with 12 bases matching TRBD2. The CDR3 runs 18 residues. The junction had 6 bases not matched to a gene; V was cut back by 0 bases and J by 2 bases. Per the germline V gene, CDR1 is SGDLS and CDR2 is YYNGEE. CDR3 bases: TGTGCCAGCAGCGTAGAAAGGACTAGCGGGGACCCCTACAATGAGCAGTTCTTC. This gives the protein CASSVERTSGDPYNEQFF.

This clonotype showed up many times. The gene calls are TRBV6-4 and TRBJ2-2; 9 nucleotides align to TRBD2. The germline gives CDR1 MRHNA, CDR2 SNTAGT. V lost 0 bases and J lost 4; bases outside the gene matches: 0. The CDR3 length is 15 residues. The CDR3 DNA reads TGTGCCAGCAGTGACTCTAGCGGGGGCACCGGGGAGCTGTTTTTT. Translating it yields CASSDSSGGTGELFF.

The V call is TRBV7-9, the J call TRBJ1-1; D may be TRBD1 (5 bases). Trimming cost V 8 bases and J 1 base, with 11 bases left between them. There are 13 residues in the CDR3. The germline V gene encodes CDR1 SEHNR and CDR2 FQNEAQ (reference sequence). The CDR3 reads CASLATGNTEAFF. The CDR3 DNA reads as TGTGCCAGCCTAGCAACAGGGAACACTGAAGCTTTCTTT.

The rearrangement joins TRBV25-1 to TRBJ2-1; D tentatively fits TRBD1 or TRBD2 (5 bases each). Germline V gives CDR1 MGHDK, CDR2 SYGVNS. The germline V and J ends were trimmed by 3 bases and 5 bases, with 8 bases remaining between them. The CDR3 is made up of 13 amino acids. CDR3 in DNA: TGTGCCAGCAGTGAGGTGGGGGACAATGAGCAGTTCTTC. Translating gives CASSEVGDNEQFF. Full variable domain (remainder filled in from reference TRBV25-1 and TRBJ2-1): EADIYQTPRYLVIGTGKKITLECSQTMGHDKMYWYQQDPGMELHLIHYSYGVNSTEKGDLSSESTVSRIRTEHFPLTLESARPSHTSQYLCASSEVGDNEQFFGPGTRLTVL.

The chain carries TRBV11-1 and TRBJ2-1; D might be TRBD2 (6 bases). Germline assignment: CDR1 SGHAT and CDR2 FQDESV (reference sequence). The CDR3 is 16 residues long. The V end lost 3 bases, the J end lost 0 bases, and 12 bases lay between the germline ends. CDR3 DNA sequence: TGTGCCAGCAGCTTCCGACTAGGGAGCTCCTACAATGAGCAGTTCTTC. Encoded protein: CASSFRLGSSYNEQFF.

CDR3 loop: CASSYRGALKGYTF. The CDR3 DNA reads as TGTGCCAGCAGTTACAGGGGGGCTTTGAAGGGCTACACCTTC. The chain has TRBV6-5 and TRBJ1-2, with D maybe TRBD1 (6 bases). Trimming cost V 2 bases and J 8 bases, with 15 bases left between them. The CDR3 is made up of 14 amino acids. CDR1 and CDR2 from the germline V gene are MNHEY and SVGAGI.

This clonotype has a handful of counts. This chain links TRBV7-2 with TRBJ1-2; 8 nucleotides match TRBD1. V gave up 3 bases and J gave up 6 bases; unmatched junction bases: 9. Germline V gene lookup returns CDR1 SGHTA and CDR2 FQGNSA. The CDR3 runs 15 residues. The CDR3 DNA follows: TGTGCCAGCAGCTTTCTCGACAGGGGAATTGATGGCTACACCTTC. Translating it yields CASSFLDRGIDGYTF.

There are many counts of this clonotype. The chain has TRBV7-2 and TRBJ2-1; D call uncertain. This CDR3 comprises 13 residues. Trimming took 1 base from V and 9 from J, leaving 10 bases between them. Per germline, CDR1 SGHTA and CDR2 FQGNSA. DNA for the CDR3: TGTGCCAGCAGCTTAGAGCCCGGTCCTGAGCAGTTCTTC. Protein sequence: CASSLEPGPEQFF. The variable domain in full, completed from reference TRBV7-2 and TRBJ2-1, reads GAGVSQSPSNKVTEKGKDVELRCDPISGHTALYWYRQSLGQGLEFLIYFQGNSAPDKSGLPSDRFSAERTGGSVSTLTIQRTQQEDSAVYLCASSLEPGPEQFFGPGTRLTVL.

CDR3 nucleotides: TGTGCCAGCTCACCACCTGCAAACCAGAACACTGAAGCTTTCTTT. Its protein is CASSPPANQNTEAFF. The chain couples TRBV18 to TRBJ1-1, with unresolved D. Germline-derived CDR1 and CDR2 are KGHSH and LQKENI. This CDR3 is 15 amino acids long. V was shortened by 0 bases and J by 1 base, with 9 bases between the two germline ends.

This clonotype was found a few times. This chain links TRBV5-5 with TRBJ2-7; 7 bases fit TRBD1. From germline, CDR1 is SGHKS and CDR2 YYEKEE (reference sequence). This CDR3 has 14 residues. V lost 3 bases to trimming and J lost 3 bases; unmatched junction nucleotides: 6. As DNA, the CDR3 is TGTGCCAGCAGCTCCCGACAGGGAAACTACGAGCAGTACGTC. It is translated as CASSSRQGNYEQYV.

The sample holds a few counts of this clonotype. The CDR3 protein is CAWSHVEGGELFF. CDR3 in DNA: TGTGCCTGGTCCCACGTGGAGGGCGGGGAGCTGTTTTTT. The chain links TRBV30 to TRBJ2-2, with TRBD2 as a possible D gene (6 bases). Trimming shortened V by 5 bases and J by 7 bases, and 14 bases separated the two germline ends. CDR3 size: 13 residues. Germline V CDR1 and CDR2: GTSNPN, SVGIG (reference sequence).

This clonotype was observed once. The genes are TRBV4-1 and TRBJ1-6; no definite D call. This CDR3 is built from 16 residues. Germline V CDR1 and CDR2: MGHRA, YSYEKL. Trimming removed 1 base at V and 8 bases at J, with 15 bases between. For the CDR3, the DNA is TGCGCCAGCAGCCAAGTCGCGGCCGACCGCTATTCACCCCTCCACTTT. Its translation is CASSQVAADRYSPLHF.

CDR3 DNA sequence: TGTGCCACCACCTGGATGGGTGGAGGCACTGAAGCTTTCTTT. Its protein is CATTWMGGGTEAFF. The chain links TRBV10-3 to TRBJ1-1; D unresolved. The germline gives CDR1 ENHRY, CDR2 SYGVKD. V lost 10 bases, J lost 4 bases, and 19 bases lay in between. The CDR3 totals 14 residues.

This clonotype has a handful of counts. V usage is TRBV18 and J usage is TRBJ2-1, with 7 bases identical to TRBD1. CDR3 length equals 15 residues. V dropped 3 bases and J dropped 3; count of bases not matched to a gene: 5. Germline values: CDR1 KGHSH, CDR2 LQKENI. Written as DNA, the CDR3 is TGTGCCAGCTCACCCCCCGGGACAGTCTACAATGAGCAGTTCTTC. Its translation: CASSPPGTVYNEQFF.

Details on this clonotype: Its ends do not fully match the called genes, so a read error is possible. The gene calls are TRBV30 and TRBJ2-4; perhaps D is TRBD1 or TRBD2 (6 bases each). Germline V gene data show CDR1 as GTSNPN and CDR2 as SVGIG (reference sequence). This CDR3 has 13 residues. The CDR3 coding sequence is TGTGCCGGGAGAATGCCGGGGGCCGACAATCAGTACTTC. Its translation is CAGRMPGADNQYF.

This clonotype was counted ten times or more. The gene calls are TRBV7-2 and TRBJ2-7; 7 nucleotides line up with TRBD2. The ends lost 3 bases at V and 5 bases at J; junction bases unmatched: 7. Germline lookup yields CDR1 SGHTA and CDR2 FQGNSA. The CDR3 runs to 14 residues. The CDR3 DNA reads TGTGCCAGCAGCTTCGGGCGGGGGTACCACGAGCAGTACTTC. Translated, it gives CASSFGRGYHEQYF.